Each of the 18 T cell receptor beta chains below was sequenced from the same sample in a study of blood T cell repertoires in COVID-19. The assay was immunoSEQ multiplex PCR, and TCRdb's table has in-frame clones only and misses some. The sample has under 400,000 clones; about 87% are singletons. Specimen: peripheral blood. Receptors were obtained from a young woman with COVID-19, enrolled during active disease.

V usage is TRBV3-1 (or the pseudogene TRBV3-2) and J usage is TRBJ1-1; D gene ambiguous. V was pared by 4 bases and J by 5 bases, with 11 bases between. The length of the CDR3 is 13 residues. The V gene's germline CDR1 is LGHDT and CDR2 YNNKEL (reference sequence). CDR3 bases: TGTGCCAGCAGCCCCTTTGAGGGTACTGAAGCTTTCTTT. This codes for CASSPFEGTEAFF.

A few counts support this clone. The genes are TRBV11-2 and TRBJ1-1; D might be TRBD1 (6 bases). Per the germline V gene, CDR1 is SGHAT and CDR2 is FQNNGV. The V end lost 2 bases, the J end lost 5 bases, and 15 bases lay between the germline ends. There are 15 residues in the CDR3. In DNA, the CDR3 is TGTGCCAGCAGCTTAAGGGGACACCTATTGACTGAAGCTTTCTTT. Protein product: CASSLRGHLLTEAFF.

In its sample, this clone was seen many times. The J gene is TRBJ2-1, the V gene TRBV5-4; TRBD2 agrees at 9 bases. This CDR3 is built from 16 residues. V lost 3 bases and J lost 4; bases outside the gene matches: 8. CDR1 and CDR2 (germline): SGHNT, YYREEE (reference sequence). The CDR3 sequence is CASSSTGTSRYNEQFF. The CDR3 bases are TGTGCCAGCAGCTCAACCGGGACTAGCAGATACAATGAGCAGTTCTTC. Full variable domain (outside the CDR3, taken from reference TRBV5-4 and TRBJ2-1): ETGVTQSPTHLIKTRGQQVTLRCSSQSGHNTVSWYQQALGQGPQFIFQYYREEENGRGNFPPRFSGLQFPNYSSELNVNALELDDSALYLCASSSTGTSRYNEQFFGPGTRLTVL.

This rearrangement joins TRBV28 to TRBJ2-5; D might be TRBD2 (5 bases). CDR3 length: 15 amino acids. Germline V CDR1 and CDR2: MDHEN, SYDVKM. V gave up 6 bases and J gave up 3 bases, with 17 bases separating them. CDR3 loop: CASSSPEAGKETQYF. The CDR3 DNA is TGTGCCAGCAGCTCCCCGGAGGCGGGCAAAGAGACCCAGTACTTC.

V is TRBV20-1 and J is TRBJ1-2; D is possibly TRBD1 (6 bases). Germline loops: CDR1 DFQATT, CDR2 SNEGSKA (reference sequence). The CDR3 contains 13 residues. Trimming took 3 bases from V and 4 from J, leaving 12 bases between them. In nucleotides, the CDR3 is TGCAGTGCTAGTTTGAACAGGGTCTATGGCTACACCTTC. Amino acids: CSASLNRVYGYTF.

V and J are TRBV2 and TRBJ2-1; 9 nucleotides line up with TRBD1. Germline V gives CDR1 SNHLY, CDR2 FYNNEI. V lost 6 bases, J lost 4 bases, and 7 bases stayed unmatched. The CDR3 runs 15 residues. The CDR3 protein is CASRMTGGRYNEQFF. CDR3 coding DNA: TGTGCCAGCAGAATGACAGGGGGGAGGTACAATGAGCAGTTCTTC.

V gene TRBV10-2 combines with J gene TRBJ1-5; 8 bases agree with TRBD1. J lost 4 bases, V lost 3 bases, and 5 bases had no gene match. In germline, CDR1 is WSHSY, CDR2 SAAADI. This CDR3 region has 15 residues. Here the CDR3 reads CASSDLDRGNQPQHF. CDR3 nucleotide sequence: TGCGCCAGCAGTGATCTTGACAGGGGTAATCAGCCCCAGCATTTT.

V is TRBV7-8 and J is TRBJ2-7; 7 nucleotides match TRBD1. J was trimmed by 6 bases and V by 5 bases; bases with no gene match: 13. Germline CDR1 reads SGHVS; CDR2 reads FQNEAQ. The CDR3 contains 15 residues. The CDR3 loop is CASSTRDSTASEQYV. The CDR3 nucleotides read TGTGCCAGCAGCACACGGGACAGCACGGCGTCCGAGCAGTACGTC.

V usage is TRBV4-2 and J usage is TRBJ2-7, with 9 positions matching TRBD1. The CDR3 runs 15 residues. The trim removed 0 bases at V and 3 bases at J, leaving 3 bases unmatched. Germline lookup yields CDR1 LGHNA and CDR2 YNFKEQ. CDR3 amino acids: CASSQEGTGSYEQYF. The CDR3, as DNA: TGTGCCAGCAGCCAAGAAGGGACAGGGAGCTACGAGCAGTACTTC.

The chain is built from TRBV6-5 and TRBJ2-1; 10 bases are shared with TRBD2. V trimming: 6 bases; J trimming: 8 bases; junction bases outside the gene matches: 10. The V gene's germline CDR1 is MNHEY and CDR2 SVGAGI. The CDR3 has 15 amino acids. The CDR3 loop is CASRVLAGTVYEQFF. CDR3 DNA sequence: TGTGCCAGCAGGGTACTAGCGGGGACGGTCTATGAGCAGTTCTTC.

The chain combines TRBV29-1 with TRBJ2-3; maybe TRBD2 (6 bases). The CDR3 is 14 amino acids. V was cut by 8 bases and J by 0 bases, with 15 bases left in between. In germline, CDR1 is SQVTM, CDR2 ANQGSEA. CDR3 residues: CSSSEGTSTDTQYF. In nucleotides, the CDR3 is TGCAGCTCCTCGGAGGGGACTAGCACAGATACGCAGTATTTT.

V usage is TRBV28 and J usage is TRBJ1-5; TRBD1 agrees at 7 bases. Germline trimming cut 5 bases from V and 0 bases from J; bases unmatched to any gene: 7. From germline, CDR1 is MDHEN and CDR2 SYDVKM. The length of the CDR3 is 16 residues. The CDR3 DNA follows: TGTGCCAGCAGTGCCCGACAGGGAACTAGCAATCAGCCCCAGCATTTT. Encoded protein: CASSARQGTSNQPQHF.

V usage is TRBV18 and J usage is TRBJ1-1; D ambiguous. V was shortened by 5 bases and J by 4 bases, with 11 bases between the two germline ends. The CDR3 is made up of 13 amino acids. Germline V lookup: CDR1 KGHSH, CDR2 LQKENI. The CDR3 here is CASSLTAGTEAFF. DNA of the CDR3: TGTGCCAGCTCATTAACCGCCGGCACTGAAGCTTTCTTT.

This rearrangement joins TRBV7-2 to TRBJ2-5; maybe TRBD1 (5 bases). CDR3 size: 15 residues. Germline V gene lookup returns CDR1 SGHTA and CDR2 FQGNSA. V was pared by 0 bases and J by 4 bases, with 12 bases between. The CDR3 DNA reads as TGTGCCAGCAGCTTAGCGCCAGGGATCGGAGAGACCCAGTACTTC. Translated, it gives CASSLAPGIGETQYF.

This clone was found once. The J gene is TRBJ1-3, the V gene TRBV6-6; D is ambiguous. Trimming pared 7 bases from V and 0 bases from J, leaving 10 bases between. Germline lookup yields CDR1 MNHNY and CDR2 SVGAGI (reference sequence). This CDR3 region has 14 residues. The CDR3 loop is CASKPGSSGNTIYF. The CDR3 nucleotides are TGTGCCAGCAAGCCCGGGAGCTCTGGAAACACCATATATTTT.

The DNA of the CDR3 is TGTGCCAGCAGCTTGGCAGGGGGCGTGTACAATGAGCAGTTCTTC. It codes for CASSLAGGVYNEQFF. V gene TRBV5-6 combines with J gene TRBJ2-1, with 8 bases identical to TRBD1. V was clipped by 0 bases and J by 4 bases; unmatched bases: 3. CDR3 length equals 15 residues. In germline, CDR1 is SGHDT, CDR2 YYEEEE.

The chain is built from TRBV6-5 and TRBJ2-1; 7 bases are a match to TRBD2. This CDR3 region has 14 residues. Trimming took 2 bases from V and 5 from J; bases not matched to a gene: 3. In germline, CDR1 is MNHEY, CDR2 SVGAGI. In nucleotides, the CDR3 is TGTGCCAGCAGTTACGGGGGGGGGAACAATGAGCAGTTCTTC. It yields the protein CASSYGGGNNEQFF.

The V call is TRBV5-1, the J call TRBJ1-1, with 7 bases matching TRBD1. The CDR3 is 15 amino acids. With V trimmed by 2 bases and J by 0 bases, 4 bases remained unmatched. Per the germline V gene, CDR1 is SGHRS and CDR2 is YFSETQ. CDR3 amino acids: CASSLRGQLNTEAFF. CDR3 in DNA: TGCGCCAGCAGCTTAAGGGGACAGCTGAACACTGAAGCTTTCTTT.